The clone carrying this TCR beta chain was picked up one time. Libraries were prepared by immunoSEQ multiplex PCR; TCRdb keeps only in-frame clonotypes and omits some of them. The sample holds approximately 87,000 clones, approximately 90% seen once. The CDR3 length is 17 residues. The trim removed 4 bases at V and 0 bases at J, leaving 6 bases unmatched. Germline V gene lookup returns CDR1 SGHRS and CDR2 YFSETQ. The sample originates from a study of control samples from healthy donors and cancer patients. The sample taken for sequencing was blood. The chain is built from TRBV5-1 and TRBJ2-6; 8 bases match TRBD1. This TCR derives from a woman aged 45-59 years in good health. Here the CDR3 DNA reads TGCGCCAGCAGCCAGGGACAGGCCTTCTCTGGGGCCAACGTCCTGACTTTC. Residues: CASSQGQAFSGANVLTF.